This TCR beta chain was observed in a study of PD-L1 blockade in urothelial cancer. Overall study context: The study started patients on atezolizumab at some point between 2014 and 2016, giving 1,200 mg intravenously every 3 weeks. Findings of the study overall: Below-median blood TCR clonality before treatment forecast better survival.

The table came from immunoSEQ multiplex PCR; TCRdb's copy has only in-frame clones and leaves some out. Of 85,000 to 95,000 clones detected, around 89% appear once; the ten largest clones hold 1.5% to 2%. Time point specified: pretreatment peripheral blood. Pretreatment and on-treatment samples were taken, numbering 1 to 8 per patient. Worth noting for this clone: What it recognizes is unknown.

Per germline, CDR1 SGHKS and CDR2 YYEKEE (reference sequence). Trimming removed 4 bases from V and 3 bases from J; junction bases left unmatched: 8. The CDR3 has 15 amino acids. The sample was PBMCs, taken around atezolizumab (anti-PD-L1) treatment. The rearrangement joins TRBV5-5 to TRBJ2-3, with TRBD2 matching over 7 bases. This TCR was sampled from a man aged 55 to 69 with urothelial cancer. CDR3 DNA: TGTGCCAGCAGCCGCTTTGGGGGGGGGACAGATACGCAGTATTTT. It is translated as CASSRFGGGTDTQYF.